This T cell receptor beta chain was obtained from a study of PD-1 blockade in classical Hodgkin lymphoma. The CDR3 is made up of 14 amino acids. Trimming removed 7 bases from V and 9 bases from J, with 17 bases in between. Per the germline V gene, CDR1 is SGHRS and CDR2 is YFSETQ. The table came from immunoSEQ multiplex PCR; TCRdb's copy has only in-frame clones and leaves some out. Among tens of thousands of clones listed, approximately 90% were seen once. Study-wide findings and caveats: Reports described newly diagnosed patients as having lower baseline TCR diversity than healthy donors. Nothing has yet pinned down what causes the repertoire differences, possibly disease activity or prior therapy.

Concerning this clone itself: Its cognate antigen is unknown.

Time point indicated: newly diagnosed, previously untreated cHL patient sample. Untreated, newly diagnosed classical Hodgkin lymphoma PBMCs were used for comparison. The chain is built from TRBV5-1 and TRBJ1-6; the D gene is possibly TRBD1 (5 bases). The clonotype was recovered from a human donor with classical Hodgkin lymphoma. The sequenced sample consisted of peripheral blood mononuclear cells (PBMCs). CDR3: CASGVDTSGSPLHF. The CDR3 bases are TGCGCCAGCGGTGTGGACACTAGCGGTTCACCCCTCCACTTT.